In its sample, the clone carrying this T cell receptor beta chain was seen a few times. Its target is not known. This record comes from a study of T cell repertoires in cytomegalovirus infection. Study as a whole: Well-studied HLA-B-restricted CMV epitopes were used in the study alongside recently identified HLA-C-restricted ones. Evidence of both CMV infection and a matching HLA type came from public TCR beta signatures. Overall study findings and caveats: There were carriers of CMV plus the relevant HLA, and cumulative public TCR beta family frequency identified them. The ex vivo response was dominated by HLA-C-restricted CMV-specific TCR beta clonotypes.

Trimming took 5 bases from V and 2 from J; bases not matched to a gene: 15. The V gene's germline CDR1 is DFQATT and CDR2 SNEGSKA (reference sequence). This CDR3 is 17 amino acids long. TCRdb reprocessed the reads with MiXCR, giving one entry per CDR3 protein. The sample lists some 500,000 distinct CDR3 sequences; almost 40% were seen once. This receptor was taken from a human donor in good health (CMV status not recorded). Some clones in this sample may be carry-over from other donors' samples. This specimen was cultured PBMCs, taken from culture after CMV antigen stimulation. The chain has TRBV20-1 and TRBJ2-3; 8 nucleotides match TRBD2. The CDR3 is CSAAAMVRGANTDTQYF. The CDR3 bases are TGCAGTGCTGCGGCCATGGTGCGGGGGGCGAACACAGATACGCAGTATTTT.